A single sample is the source of the 14 T cell receptor beta chains below, sequenced in a study of shared clonotypes between healthy human individuals. The repertoire was sequenced with immunoSEQ multiplex PCR; TCRdb's copy has only in-frame clones and lacks some. The sample holds 1,400,000 or so clones; 97% to 99% are singletons and the top ten take 0.3% to 0.45%. Sample: naive CD4+ T cells sorted from blood. As for subset: CD45RA+ positively selected. These receptors all come from a man aged 25 to 40 in good health.

The chain recombines TRBV19 with TRBJ2-3; the D gene is possibly TRBD2 (6 bases). Germline V gene lookup returns CDR1 LNHDA and CDR2 SQIVND (reference sequence). The CDR3 length is 14 residues. V lost 2 bases and J 0 bases, leaving 6 bases between the germline ends. The DNA of the CDR3 is TGTGCCAGTAGTATAACTAGCAGCACAGATACGCAGTATTTT. It specifies CASSITSSTDTQYF.

J is TRBJ1-2 and V is TRBV27, with D hard to call. The CDR3 is 13 amino acids. V lost 5 bases and J 2 bases, leaving 9 bases between the germline ends. CDR1 and CDR2 from the germline V gene are MNHEY and SMNVEV (reference sequence). The CDR3 sequence: CASSPTVNYGYTF. The CDR3 DNA reads as TGTGCCAGCAGTCCCACAGTAAACTATGGCTACACCTTC.

The chain joins TRBV7-6 to TRBJ1-3; 11 bases are a match to TRBD1. The junction had 4 bases not matched to a gene; V was cut back by 1 base and J by 8 bases. The CDR3 totals 15 residues. Germline V gene lookup returns CDR1 SGHVS and CDR2 FNYEAQ. CDR3 loop: CASSLGTGGVDTIYF. In DNA, the CDR3 is TGTGCCAGCAGCTTAGGGACAGGGGGCGTGGACACCATATATTTT.

This rearrangement joins TRBV25-1 to TRBJ1-1, with D possibly matching TRBD1 (5 bases). The germline gives CDR1 MGHDK, CDR2 SYGVNS. The length of the CDR3 is 14 residues. Trimming took 6 bases from V and 0 from J, leaving 11 bases between them. CDR3 DNA sequence: TGTGCCAGCAGGGAGACAGCTATGAACACTGAAGCTTTCTTT. It is translated as CASRETAMNTEAFF.

This sequence joins TRBV5-1 and TRBJ2-3, with TRBD2 identical over 10 bases. Trimming took 0 bases from V and 5 from J; bases not matched to a gene: 6. The length of the CDR3 is 16 residues. Germline lookup yields CDR1 SGHRS and CDR2 YFSETQ. CDR3 DNA: TGCGCCAGCAGCTTGGTCGCAGCGGGAGGGCTAGATACGCAGTATTTT. The encoded protein is CASSLVAAGGLDTQYF.

Note on this clone: The same CDR3 can be traced to other DNA sequences in this sample. The chain is built from TRBV30 and TRBJ2-1; D possibly corresponds to TRBD2 (6 bases). Trimming left V 4 bases short and J 7 bases short, with 8 bases between. The CDR3 is made up of 11 amino acids. CDR1 and CDR2 from the germline V gene are GTSNPN and SVGIG (reference sequence). The CDR3 nucleotides are TGTGCCTGGACCAGCGGGAATGAGCAGTTCTTC. It yields the protein CAWTSGNEQFF.

This clone appeared once. This chain's CDR3 is CASSRMDQPQHF. CDR3 DNA: TGTGCCAGCAGCCGGATGGATCAGCCCCAGCATTTT. The chain couples TRBV7-9 to TRBJ1-5, with D unclear. V was cut by 5 bases and J by 5 bases, with 7 bases left in between. The V gene's germline CDR1 is SEHNR and CDR2 FQNEAQ (reference sequence). CDR3 size: 12 residues.

The V and J genes are TRBV6-6 and TRBJ2-1; 7 bases are shared with TRBD2. The CDR3 is made up of 15 amino acids. After removal of 5 bases from V and 2 bases from J, the junction contained 6 bases not matched to a gene. Germline V CDR1 and CDR2: MNHNY, SVGAGI (reference sequence). This CDR3 is CASSHRGRAYNEQFF. The CDR3, as DNA: TGTGCCAGCAGTCACCGAGGGAGGGCCTACAATGAGCAGTTCTTC.

The chain carries TRBV25-1 and TRBJ2-7; D gene uncertain. V lost 4 bases, J lost 3 bases, and 10 bases lay in between. The V gene's germline CDR1 is MGHDK and CDR2 SYGVNS. The CDR3 consists of 13 residues. The DNA for the CDR3 is TGTGCCAGCAGTGGGGCAGGTCGCTACGAGCAGTACTTC. Protein sequence: CASSGAGRYEQYF.

The J gene is TRBJ2-5, the V gene TRBV9; the match to TRBD2 covers 7 bases. This CDR3 has 14 amino acids. Germline lookup yields CDR1 SGDLS and CDR2 YYNGEE. Trimming removed 3 bases from V and 5 bases from J; junction bases left unmatched: 7. The CDR3 DNA reads as TGTGCCAGCAGCGCCAGCGGGATCGGTGAGACCCAGTACTTC. This gives the protein CASSASGIGETQYF.

The gene calls are TRBV6-6 and TRBJ1-4; D is undetermined. Per the germline V gene, CDR1 is MNHNY and CDR2 is SVGAGI (reference sequence). CDR3 length: 15 residues. The germline V and J ends were trimmed by 0 bases and 1 base, with 6 bases remaining between them. The CDR3 region is CASSYSSGTNEKLFF. Here the CDR3 DNA reads TGTGCCAGCAGTTACTCGTCGGGAACTAATGAAAAACTGTTTTTT.

The chain couples TRBV9 to TRBJ2-1, with D tentatively TRBD1 or TRBD2 (5 bases each). Germline V CDR1 and CDR2: SGDLS, YYNGEE. Between the trimmed V and J ends, which lost 3 bases and 6 bases, there was a span of 10 bases. The CDR3 contains 13 residues. The CDR3: CASSGGGVNEQFF. The CDR3 DNA sequence: TGTGCCAGCAGCGGTGGGGGAGTCAATGAGCAGTTCTTC.

The chain links TRBV5-1 to TRBJ2-1, with 11 positions matching TRBD1. V was clipped by 4 bases and J by 7 bases; unmatched bases: 19. This CDR3 region has 19 residues. CDR1 is SGHRS, CDR2 YFSETQ, per germline. The CDR3: CASSPSFYSGGDRGNEQFF. CDR3 nucleotide sequence: TGCGCCAGCAGCCCCAGCTTCTATAGCGGAGGGGACAGGGGGAATGAGCAGTTCTTC.

The rearrangement joins TRBV29-1 to TRBJ1-1; 8 nucleotides line up with TRBD1. V lost 5 bases and J lost 3; bases outside the gene matches: 11. This CDR3 has 15 residues. Germline V lookup: CDR1 SQVTM, CDR2 ANQGSEA. CDR3 residues: CSVTRQGMWDTEAFF. CDR3 DNA: TGCAGCGTTACCAGACAGGGGATGTGGGACACTGAAGCTTTCTTT. Variable domain in full (rest from reference TRBV29-1 and TRBJ1-1): SAVISQKPSRDICQRGTSLTIQCQVDSQVTMMFWYRQQPGQSLTLIATANQGSEATYESGFVIDKFPISRPNLTFSTLTVSNMSPEDSSIYLCSVTRQGMWDTEAFFGQGTRLTVV.